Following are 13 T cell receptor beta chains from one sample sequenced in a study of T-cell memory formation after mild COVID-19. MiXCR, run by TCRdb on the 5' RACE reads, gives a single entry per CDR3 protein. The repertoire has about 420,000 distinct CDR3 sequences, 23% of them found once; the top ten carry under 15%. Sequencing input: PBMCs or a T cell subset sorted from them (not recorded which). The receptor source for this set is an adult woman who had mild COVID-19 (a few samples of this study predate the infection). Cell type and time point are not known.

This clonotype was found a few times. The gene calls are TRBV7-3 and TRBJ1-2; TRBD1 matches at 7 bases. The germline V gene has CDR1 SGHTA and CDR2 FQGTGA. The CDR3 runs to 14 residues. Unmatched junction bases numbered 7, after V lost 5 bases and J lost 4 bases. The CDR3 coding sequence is TGTGCCAGCAGCCCAACCACAGGGGTCTATGGCTACACCTTC. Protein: CASSPTTGVYGYTF.

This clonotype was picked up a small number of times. The CDR3 nucleotides read TGTGCCACCAGTGTGACGGGAGGGATGGATACGCAGTATTTT. As protein: CATSVTGGMDTQYF. The rearrangement uses TRBV24-1 and TRBJ2-3, with TRBD2 matching 8 bases. The germline V gene encodes CDR1 KGHDR and CDR2 SFDVKD. The CDR3 runs 14 residues. Losses at the gene ends were 5 bases for V and 6 bases for J; bases not matched to a gene: 6.

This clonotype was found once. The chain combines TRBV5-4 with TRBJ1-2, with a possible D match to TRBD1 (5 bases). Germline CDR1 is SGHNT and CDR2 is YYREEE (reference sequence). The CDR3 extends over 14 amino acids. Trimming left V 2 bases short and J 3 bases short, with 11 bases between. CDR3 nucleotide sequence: TGTGCCAGCAGCTTAGGGGCCATTGACTATGGCTACACCTTC. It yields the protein CASSLGAIDYGYTF.

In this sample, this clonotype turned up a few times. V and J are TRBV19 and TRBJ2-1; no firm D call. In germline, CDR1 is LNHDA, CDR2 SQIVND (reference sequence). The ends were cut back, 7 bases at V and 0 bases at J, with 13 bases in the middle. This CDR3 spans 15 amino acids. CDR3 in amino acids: CASTPQSSSYNEQFF. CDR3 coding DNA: TGTGCCAGTACTCCGCAGTCGAGCTCCTACAATGAGCAGTTCTTC.

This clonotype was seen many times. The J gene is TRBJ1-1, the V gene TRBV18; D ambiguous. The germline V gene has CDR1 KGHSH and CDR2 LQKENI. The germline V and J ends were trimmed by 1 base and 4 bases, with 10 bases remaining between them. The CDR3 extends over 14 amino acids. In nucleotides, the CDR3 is TGTGCCAGCTCACCACAGGGATCTGGCACTGAAGCTTTCTTT. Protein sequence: CASSPQGSGTEAFF.

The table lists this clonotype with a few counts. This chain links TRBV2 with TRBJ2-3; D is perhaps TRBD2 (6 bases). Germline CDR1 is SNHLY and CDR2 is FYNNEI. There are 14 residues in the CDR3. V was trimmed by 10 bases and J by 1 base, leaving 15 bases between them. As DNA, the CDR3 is TGTGCCACCTCCAAGGAGCGGGGCACAGATACGCAGTATTTT. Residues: CATSKERGTDTQYF.

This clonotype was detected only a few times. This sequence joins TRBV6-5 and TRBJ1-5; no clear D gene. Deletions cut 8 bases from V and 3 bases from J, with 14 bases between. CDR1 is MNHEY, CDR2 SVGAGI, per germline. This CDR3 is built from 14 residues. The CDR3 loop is CASSLASSNQPQHF. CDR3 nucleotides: TGTGCCAGCTCCCTAGCGTCTTCCAATCAGCCCCAGCATTTT.

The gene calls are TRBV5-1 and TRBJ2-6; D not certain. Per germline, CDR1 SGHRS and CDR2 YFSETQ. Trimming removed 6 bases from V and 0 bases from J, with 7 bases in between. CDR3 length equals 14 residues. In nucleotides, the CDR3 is TGCGCCAGCATGAGGATCTCTGGGGCCAACGTCCTGACTTTC. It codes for CASMRISGANVLTF.

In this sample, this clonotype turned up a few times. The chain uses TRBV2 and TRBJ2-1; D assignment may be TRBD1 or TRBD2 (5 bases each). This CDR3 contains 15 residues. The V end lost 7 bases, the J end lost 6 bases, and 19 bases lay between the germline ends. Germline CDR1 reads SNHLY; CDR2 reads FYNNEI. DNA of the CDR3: TGTGCCAGCACTAGAGCCCCCAGGGAGAGCAATGAGCAGTTCTTC. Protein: CASTRAPRESNEQFF.

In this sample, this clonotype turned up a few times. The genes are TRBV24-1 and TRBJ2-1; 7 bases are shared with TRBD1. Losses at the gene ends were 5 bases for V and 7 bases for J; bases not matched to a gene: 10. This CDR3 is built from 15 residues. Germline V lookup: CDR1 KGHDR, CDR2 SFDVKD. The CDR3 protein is CATSVPQGTANEQFF. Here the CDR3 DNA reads TGTGCCACCAGTGTACCCCAAGGGACAGCAAATGAGCAGTTCTTC.

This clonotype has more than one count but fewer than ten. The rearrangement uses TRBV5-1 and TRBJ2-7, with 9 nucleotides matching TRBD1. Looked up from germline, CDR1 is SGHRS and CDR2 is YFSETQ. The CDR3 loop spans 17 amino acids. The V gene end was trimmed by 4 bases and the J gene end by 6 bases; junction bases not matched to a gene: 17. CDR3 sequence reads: CASSLQSTGTGHTEQYF. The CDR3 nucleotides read TGCGCCAGCAGCCTTCAATCTACCGGGACAGGGCATACCGAGCAGTACTTC.

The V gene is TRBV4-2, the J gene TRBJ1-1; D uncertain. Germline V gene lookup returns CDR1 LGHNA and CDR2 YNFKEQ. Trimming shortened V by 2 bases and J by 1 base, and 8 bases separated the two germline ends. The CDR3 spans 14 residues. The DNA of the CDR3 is TGTGCCAGCAGCCAAAGGGATGGGAACACTGAAGCTTTCTTT. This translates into CASSQRDGNTEAFF.

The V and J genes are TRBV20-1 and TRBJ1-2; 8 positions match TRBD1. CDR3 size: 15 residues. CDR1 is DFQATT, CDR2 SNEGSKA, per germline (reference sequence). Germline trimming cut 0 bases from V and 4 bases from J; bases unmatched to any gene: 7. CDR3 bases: TGCAGTGCTAGAGATCCCAGGGGGCTTGGCTATGGCTACACCTTC. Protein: CSARDPRGLGYGYTF.